The rows below give T cell receptor beta chains drawn from one sample of a study of blood T cell repertoires in COVID-19. Some clones are missing from TCRdb's copy, which holds only in-frame ones; the method was immunoSEQ multiplex PCR. The sample holds 130,000 or so clones, about 80% seen once. Sequencing input: peripheral blood. The source is a woman at least 80 years old with acute or convalescent COVID-19. Both conserved end residues are part of each CDR3. The order of the fields is D gene, J gene, clone size, V gene, CDR3 protein, CDR3 DNA. A D gene is named only where the DNA matches it firmly. Clone size is not always given. Where it is, it says once, few, many or a class for expanded clones.

d_call: TRBD2; j_call: TRBJ2-3; clone_size: -; v_call: TRBV3-1/TRBV3-2; cdr3_aa: CASSRDLAGGDTQYF; cdr3_nt: TGTGCCAGCAGCCGAGACCTAGCGGGGGGGGATACGCAGTATTTT
d_call: -; j_call: TRBJ1-4; clone_size: few; v_call: TRBV3-1/TRBV3-2; cdr3_aa: CASSLRQLATNEKLFF; cdr3_nt: TGTGCCAGCAGCCTCCGACAGCTTGCAACTAATGAAAAACTGTTTTTT
d_call: -; j_call: TRBJ1-6; clone_size: -; v_call: TRBV7-9; cdr3_aa: CASSSRQDSPLHF; cdr3_nt: TGTGCCAGCAGCTCTCGACAAGACTCACCCCTCCACTTT
d_call: -; j_call: TRBJ2-1; clone_size: -; v_call: TRBV20-1; cdr3_aa: CSAREWREFF; cdr3_nt: TGCAGTGCTAGAGAGTGGAGAGAGTTCTTC
d_call: -; j_call: TRBJ1-1; clone_size: -; v_call: TRBV2; cdr3_aa: CASNERAEAFF; cdr3_nt: TGTGCCAGCAACGAACGGGCTGAAGCTTTCTTT
d_call: TRBD1; j_call: TRBJ1-1; clone_size: -; v_call: TRBV3-1/TRBV3-2; cdr3_aa: CASSPFGQGHTEAFF; cdr3_nt: TGTGCCAGCAGCCCTTTCGGACAGGGCCACACTGAAGCTTTCTTT
d_call: TRBD1; j_call: TRBJ1-6; clone_size: -; v_call: TRBV7-9; cdr3_aa: CASSLVRGDNSPLHF; cdr3_nt: TGTGCCAGCAGCTTAGTCAGGGGGGATAATTCACCCCTCCACTTT
d_call: -; j_call: TRBJ1-4; clone_size: -; v_call: TRBV20-1; cdr3_aa: CSASPRFPNNEKLFF; cdr3_nt: TGCAGTGCTAGTCCCAGGTTCCCCAATAATGAAAAACTGTTTTTT
d_call: TRBD1; j_call: TRBJ1-1; clone_size: -; v_call: TRBV18; cdr3_aa: CASSYGTELMNTEAFF; cdr3_nt: TGTGCCAGCTCCTACGGGACAGAGCTTATGAACACTGAAGCTTTCTTT
d_call: TRBD1; j_call: TRBJ1-5; clone_size: -; v_call: TRBV18; cdr3_aa: CASSPDRGGLGPQHF; cdr3_nt: TGTGCCAGCTCACCCGACAGGGGGGGCCTGGGGCCCCAGCATTTT
d_call: TRBD2; j_call: TRBJ2-7; clone_size: few; v_call: TRBV6-1; cdr3_aa: CASSGKGLAGELTYEQYF; cdr3_nt: TGTGCCAGCAGTGGAAAGGGTCTAGCGGGGGAATTGACCTACGAGCAGTACTTC
d_call: TRBD1; j_call: TRBJ1-1; clone_size: few; v_call: TRBV20-1; cdr3_aa: CSASRDRAPFF; cdr3_nt: TGCAGTGCTAGTCGGGACAGGGCCCCGTTCTTT
d_call: TRBD2; j_call: TRBJ2-3; clone_size: once; v_call: TRBV5-6; cdr3_aa: CASSFRGLAESTDTQYF; cdr3_nt: TGTGCCAGCAGCTTTCGAGGACTAGCGGAAAGCACAGATACGCAGTATTTT
d_call: TRBD2; j_call: TRBJ2-7; clone_size: -; v_call: TRBV12-3/TRBV12-4; cdr3_aa: CASSGTSEVKQYF; cdr3_nt: TGTGCCAGCAGCGGGACTAGCGAGGTAAAGCAGTACTTC
d_call: -; j_call: TRBJ2-1; clone_size: few; v_call: TRBV12-3/TRBV12-4; cdr3_aa: CASSRLRLNEQFF; cdr3_nt: TGTGCCAGCAGTCGCCTAAGACTCAATGAGCAGTTCTTC
d_call: -; j_call: TRBJ1-2; clone_size: -; v_call: TRBV3-1/TRBV3-2; cdr3_aa: CASSQEPRDIGGYTF; cdr3_nt: TGTGCCAGCAGCCAGGAACCCCGGGACATAGGAGGCTACACCTTC
d_call: TRBD1; j_call: TRBJ2-2; clone_size: -; v_call: TRBV30; cdr3_aa: CAWNRDSYTGELFF; cdr3_nt: TGTGCCTGGAATCGGGACAGCTACACCGGGGAGCTGTTTTTT
d_call: TRBD1; j_call: TRBJ1-1; clone_size: -; v_call: TRBV11-2; cdr3_aa: CASSPGQGATEAFF; cdr3_nt: TGTGCCAGCAGCCCCGGACAGGGGGCCACTGAAGCTTTCTTT
d_call: TRBD1; j_call: TRBJ1-2; clone_size: -; v_call: TRBV18; cdr3_aa: CASSPTGGKSGYTF; cdr3_nt: TGTGCCAGCTCACCAACAGGGGGTAAAAGTGGCTACACCTTC
d_call: -; j_call: TRBJ1-2; clone_size: once; v_call: TRBV6-4; cdr3_aa: CASSETGINGYTF; cdr3_nt: TGTGCCAGCAGTGAAACAGGGATTAATGGCTACACCTTC
d_call: TRBD2; j_call: TRBJ2-3; clone_size: -; v_call: TRBV7-8; cdr3_aa: CASSRAGGTDTQYF; cdr3_nt: TGTGCCAGCAGCCGAGCGGGGGGGACAGATACGCAGTATTTT
d_call: -; j_call: TRBJ2-7; clone_size: few; v_call: TRBV4-1; cdr3_aa: CASSQEGEEGAVHYEQYF; cdr3_nt: TGCGCCAGCAGCCAAGAAGGGGAGGAGGGGGCGGTCCACTACGAGCAGTACTTC
d_call: TRBD2; j_call: TRBJ2-3; clone_size: -; v_call: TRBV2; cdr3_aa: CASSGPGAGGQGTQYF; cdr3_nt: TGTGCCAGCAGTGGACCCGGAGCGGGGGGTCAAGGTACGCAGTATTTT
d_call: -; j_call: TRBJ1-4; clone_size: -; v_call: TRBV7-2; cdr3_aa: CASSLGGRVNEKLFF; cdr3_nt: TGTGCCAGCAGCTTAGGAGGCAGGGTAAATGAAAAACTGTTTTTT
d_call: -; j_call: TRBJ1-1; clone_size: -; v_call: TRBV7-2; cdr3_aa: CASSKTTTEAFF; cdr3_nt: TGTGCCAGCAGCAAAACCACTACTGAAGCTTTCTTT
d_call: -; j_call: TRBJ1-1; clone_size: -; v_call: TRBV5-1; cdr3_aa: CASSLEQGGTEAFF; cdr3_nt: TGCGCCAGCAGCTTGGAACAGGGCGGGACTGAAGCTTTCTTT
d_call: -; j_call: TRBJ1-2; clone_size: once; v_call: TRBV5-1; cdr3_aa: CASSSGTSGSGYTF; cdr3_nt: TGCGCCAGCAGCTCAGGGACTTCAGGCAGTGGCTACACCTTC
d_call: TRBD2; j_call: TRBJ2-5; clone_size: -; v_call: TRBV5-4; cdr3_aa: CASSLLGLAGGFQYF; cdr3_nt: TGTGCCAGCAGCTTGTTGGGGCTAGCGGGGGGGTTCCAGTACTTC
d_call: -; j_call: TRBJ1-1; clone_size: -; v_call: TRBV11-3; cdr3_aa: CASSRGGRGTEAFF; cdr3_nt: TGTGCCAGCAGCCGGGGGGGCAGGGGCACTGAAGCTTTCTTT
d_call: TRBD1; j_call: TRBJ1-1; clone_size: -; v_call: TRBV25-1; cdr3_aa: CASSGGQEAFF; cdr3_nt: TGTGCCAGCAGTGGGGGACAGGAAGCTTTCTTT
d_call: TRBD2; j_call: TRBJ2-6; clone_size: once; v_call: TRBV7-3; cdr3_aa: CASSQRGGAHPGANVLTF; cdr3_nt: TGTGCCAGCAGCCAAAGGGGAGGGGCCCACCCTGGGGCCAACGTCCTGACTTTC
d_call: TRBD1; j_call: TRBJ2-3; clone_size: -; v_call: TRBV5-1; cdr3_aa: CASSTITGEFGTDTQYF; cdr3_nt: TGCGCCAGCAGCACAATTACAGGGGAGTTTGGCACAGATACGCAGTATTTT
d_call: -; j_call: TRBJ1-4; clone_size: -; v_call: TRBV10-3; cdr3_aa: CAIAGDYENEKLFF; cdr3_nt: TGTGCCATCGCGGGTGACTACGAAAATGAAAAACTGTTTTTT
d_call: TRBD1; j_call: TRBJ2-2; clone_size: -; v_call: TRBV6-6; cdr3_aa: CASSRPGTGSTGELFF; cdr3_nt: TGTGCCAGCAGCCGTCCCGGGACAGGGTCCACCGGGGAGCTGTTTTTT
d_call: TRBD1; j_call: TRBJ1-5; clone_size: -; v_call: TRBV2; cdr3_aa: CASSVGQGAVQPQHF; cdr3_nt: TGTGCCAGCAGCGTTGGACAGGGGGCTGTCCAGCCCCAGCATTTT
d_call: -; j_call: TRBJ1-2; clone_size: -; v_call: TRBV5-4; cdr3_aa: CASSRGQRDSYGYTF; cdr3_nt: TGTGCCAGCAGCCGCGGACAAAGGGATTCCTATGGCTACACCTTC
d_call: -; j_call: TRBJ2-2; clone_size: -; v_call: TRBV7-2; cdr3_aa: CASSSMVGGRTGELFF; cdr3_nt: TGTGCCAGCAGCTCGATGGTGGGGGGAAGGACCGGGGAGCTGTTTTTT
d_call: TRBD2; j_call: TRBJ2-7; clone_size: -; v_call: TRBV27; cdr3_aa: CASSLSAQTSGGYEQYF; cdr3_nt: TGTGCCAGCAGTTTATCGGCTCAGACTAGCGGGGGTTACGAGCAGTACTTC
d_call: TRBD2; j_call: TRBJ2-5; clone_size: -; v_call: TRBV29-1; cdr3_aa: CRTVAGGNETQYF; cdr3_nt: TGCAGGACTGTGGCGGGGGGGAACGAGACCCAGTACTTC
d_call: -; j_call: TRBJ2-1; clone_size: -; v_call: TRBV12-5; cdr3_aa: CASGLAGYNEQFF; cdr3_nt: TGTGCTAGTGGTTTGGCCGGTTACAATGAGCAGTTCTTC
d_call: -; j_call: TRBJ2-7; clone_size: -; v_call: TRBV6-5; cdr3_aa: CASSYSVRGTYEQYF; cdr3_nt: TGTGCCAGCAGTTACTCAGTCCGGGGTACCTACGAGCAGTACTTC
d_call: -; j_call: TRBJ1-5; clone_size: -; v_call: TRBV6-2/TRBV6-3; cdr3_aa: CASSYGGSNQPQHF; cdr3_nt: TGTGCCAGCAGTTACGGGGGCAGCAATCAGCCCCAGCATTTT
d_call: -; j_call: TRBJ1-1; clone_size: -; v_call: TRBV19; cdr3_aa: CASSKQGERAFF; cdr3_nt: TGTGCCAGTAGTAAGCAGGGCGAGAGGGCTTTCTTT
d_call: -; j_call: TRBJ2-7; clone_size: -; v_call: TRBV18; cdr3_aa: CASSPMAGPIPPYEQYF; cdr3_nt: TGTGCCAGCTCACCAATGGCAGGTCCCATTCCCCCCTACGAGCAGTACTTC
d_call: TRBD1; j_call: TRBJ1-4; clone_size: -; v_call: TRBV30; cdr3_aa: CASTGQPLHRGTNEKLFF; cdr3_nt: TGTGCCTCAACAGGGCAACCACTCCACAGGGGCACTAATGAAAAACTGTTTTTT
d_call: TRBD1; j_call: TRBJ1-1; clone_size: few; v_call: TRBV7-2; cdr3_aa: CASSFTGTGNFEAFF; cdr3_nt: TGTGCCAGCAGCTTTACGGGGACAGGGAATTTTGAAGCTTTCTTT
d_call: -; j_call: TRBJ2-3; clone_size: once; v_call: TRBV15; cdr3_aa: CATSRTGRRADTQYF; cdr3_nt: TGTGCCACCAGCAGGACAGGTCGTAGGGCAGATACGCAGTATTTT
d_call: TRBD1; j_call: TRBJ1-1; clone_size: many; v_call: TRBV2; cdr3_aa: CASSHAPDRVDTEAFF; cdr3_nt: TGTGCCAGCAGTCATGCCCCGGACAGGGTAGACACTGAAGCTTTCTTT
d_call: -; j_call: TRBJ2-7; clone_size: -; v_call: TRBV11-2; cdr3_aa: CASSFLILRGAAHEQYF; cdr3_nt: TGTGCCAGCAGCTTCCTAATACTCCGGGGGGCCGCCCACGAGCAGTACTTC